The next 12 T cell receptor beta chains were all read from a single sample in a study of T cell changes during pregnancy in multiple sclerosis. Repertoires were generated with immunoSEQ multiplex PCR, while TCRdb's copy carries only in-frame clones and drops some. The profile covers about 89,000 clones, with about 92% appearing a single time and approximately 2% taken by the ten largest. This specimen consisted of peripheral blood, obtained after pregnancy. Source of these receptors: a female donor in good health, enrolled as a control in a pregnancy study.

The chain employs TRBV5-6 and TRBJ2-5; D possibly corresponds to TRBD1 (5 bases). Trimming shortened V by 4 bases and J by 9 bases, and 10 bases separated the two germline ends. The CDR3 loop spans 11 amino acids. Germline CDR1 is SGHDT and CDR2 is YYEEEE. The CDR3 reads CASSGMTAQYF. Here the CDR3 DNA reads TGTGCCAGCAGCGGTATGACAGCCCAGTACTTC.

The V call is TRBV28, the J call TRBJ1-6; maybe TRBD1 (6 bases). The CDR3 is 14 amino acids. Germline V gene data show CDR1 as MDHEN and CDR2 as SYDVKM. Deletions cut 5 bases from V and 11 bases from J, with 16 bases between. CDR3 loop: CASSATGRGPPLHF. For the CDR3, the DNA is TGTGCCAGCAGTGCGACCGGGCGGGGGCCACCCCTCCACTTT.

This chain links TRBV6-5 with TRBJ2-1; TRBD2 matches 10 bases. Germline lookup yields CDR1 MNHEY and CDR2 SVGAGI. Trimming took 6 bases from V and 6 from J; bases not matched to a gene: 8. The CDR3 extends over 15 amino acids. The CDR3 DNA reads TGTGCCAGCAGCCCGCTAGCGGGGGTTGTCAATGAGCAGTTCTTC. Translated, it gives CASSPLAGVVNEQFF.

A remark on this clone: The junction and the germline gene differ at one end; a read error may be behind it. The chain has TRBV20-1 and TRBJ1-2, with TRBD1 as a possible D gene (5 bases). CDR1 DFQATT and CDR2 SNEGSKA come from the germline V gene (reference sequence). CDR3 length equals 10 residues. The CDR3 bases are TGCAGTGCAGATAGCAGCGGGGGTCTCTTC. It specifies CSADSSGGLF.

CDR3 sequence reads: CASSQDPQGHLNTEAFF. For the CDR3, the DNA is TGTGCCAGCAGCCAAGATCCCCAGGGACACCTGAACACTGAAGCTTTCTTT. The V gene is TRBV4-2, the J gene TRBJ1-1; possibly TRBD1 for D (6 bases). The CDR3 is 17 residues long. Germline CDR1 LGHNA, CDR2 YNFKEQ. V lost 0 bases and J lost 0, with 14 bases in between.

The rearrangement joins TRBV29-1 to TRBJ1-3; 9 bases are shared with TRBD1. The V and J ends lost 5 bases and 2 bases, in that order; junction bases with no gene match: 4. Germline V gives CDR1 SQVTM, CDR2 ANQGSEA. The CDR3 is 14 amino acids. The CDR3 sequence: CSVLGQGAGNTIYF. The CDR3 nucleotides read TGCAGCGTTCTGGGACAGGGAGCTGGAAACACCATATATTTT.

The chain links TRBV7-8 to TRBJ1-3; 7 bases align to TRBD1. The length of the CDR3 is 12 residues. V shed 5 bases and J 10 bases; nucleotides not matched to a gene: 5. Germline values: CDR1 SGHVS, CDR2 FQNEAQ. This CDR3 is CASSIETGTIYF. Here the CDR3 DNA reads TGTGCCAGCAGCATCGAGACAGGGACCATATATTTT.

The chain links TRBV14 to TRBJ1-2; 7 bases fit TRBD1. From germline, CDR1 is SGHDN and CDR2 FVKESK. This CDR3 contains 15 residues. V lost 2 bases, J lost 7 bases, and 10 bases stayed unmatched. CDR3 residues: CASSQLRGQGVGYTF. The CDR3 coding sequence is TGTGCCAGCAGCCAATTAAGGGGGCAGGGTGTTGGCTACACCTTC. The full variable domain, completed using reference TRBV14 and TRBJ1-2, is EAGVTQFPSHSVIEKGQTVTLRCDPISGHDNLYWYRRVMGKEIKFLLHFVKESKQDESGMPNNRFLAERTGGTYSTLKVQPAELEDSGVYFCASSQLRGQGVGYTFGSGTRLTVV.

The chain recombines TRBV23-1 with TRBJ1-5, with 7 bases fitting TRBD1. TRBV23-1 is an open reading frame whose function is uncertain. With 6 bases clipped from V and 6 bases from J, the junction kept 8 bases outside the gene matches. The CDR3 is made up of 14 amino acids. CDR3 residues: CASRTYDRVQPQHF. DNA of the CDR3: TGCGCCAGCAGAACTTATGACAGGGTTCAGCCCCAGCATTTT.

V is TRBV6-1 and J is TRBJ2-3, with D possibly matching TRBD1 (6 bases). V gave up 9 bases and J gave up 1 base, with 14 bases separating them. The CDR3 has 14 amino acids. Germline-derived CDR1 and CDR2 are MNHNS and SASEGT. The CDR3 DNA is TGTGCCAGTGTGAGGGGGACGGGCACAGATACGCAGTATTTT. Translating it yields CASVRGTGTDTQYF.

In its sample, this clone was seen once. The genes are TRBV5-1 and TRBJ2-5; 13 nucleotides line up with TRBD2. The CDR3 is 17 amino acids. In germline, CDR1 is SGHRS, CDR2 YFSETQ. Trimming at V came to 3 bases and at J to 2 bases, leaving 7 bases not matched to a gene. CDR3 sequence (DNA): TGCGCCAGCAGCTCGAGGACTAGCGGGAGCGGTCAAGAGACCCAGTACTTC. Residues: CASSSRTSGSGQETQYF.

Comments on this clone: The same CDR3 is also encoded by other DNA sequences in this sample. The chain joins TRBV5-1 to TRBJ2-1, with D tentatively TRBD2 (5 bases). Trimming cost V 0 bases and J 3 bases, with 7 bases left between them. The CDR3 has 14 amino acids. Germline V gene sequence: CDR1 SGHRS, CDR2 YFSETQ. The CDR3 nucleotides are TGCGCCAGCAGCTTGGCCGGGGACTACAATGAGCAGTTCTTC. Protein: CASSLAGDYNEQFF. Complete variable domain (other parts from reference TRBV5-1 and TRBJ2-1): KAGVTQTPRYLIKTRGQQVTLSCSPISGHRSVSWYQQTPGQGLQFLFEYFSETQRNKGNFPGRFSGRQFSNSRSEMNVSTLELGDSALYLCASSLAGDYNEQFFGPGTRLTVL.